Sequencing of this T cell receptor (beta chain) was carried out in a study of IL-17A CD8 T cells in psoriatic arthritis synovium. Background on the whole study: The study aimed to define the phenotype, molecular profile and function of synovial IL-17A+CD8+ T cells in psoriatic arthritis pathogenesis.

This clone was detected only once. This clone's antigen is unknown. No much larger clone exists at a distance of one base, and base qualities are not known. DNA was extracted (Qiagen), and TCRbeta V-D-J rearrangements were subjected to bias-controlled amplification followed by high-throughput sequencing (immunoSEQ; Adaptive Biotech). The study's processing was this. The immunoSEQ Analyzer platform was used to analyze productive sequences at the sequence level. Clonality was calculated as 1 minus Pielou's evenness, so values run from 0 (highly polyclonal) up to 1 (monoclonal). Repertoire overlap between subsets was quantified with the Morisita index, from 0 (no similarity) to 1 (complete similarity). TCRdb limited this immuneACCESS table to in-frame rearrangements with V and J called. A share of clones is missing; checked studies link under half to unresolved V genes, and the rest is unexplained. The DNA gave D and trimming, while V, J and clone size come from that table. Counted in this sample were about 2,200 clones; over 60% of them appeared once. About 11% of the sample belongs to the ten largest clones.

CD3+ T cells isolated by magnetic separation were stimulated with PMA and ionomycin for around 1.6 hours and then labeled using IL-17A and IFNgamma cytokine secretion assays. Synovial fluid effusions were aspirated from actively inflamed joints of psoriatic arthritis patients. For each patient, synovial fluid served as the source from which three memory CD8+ T cell populations were isolated by sorting: Tc1 cells (IL-17A-IFNgamma+), Tc17 cells (IL-17A+) and the bulk memory fraction, allowing their TCR repertoires to be compared. The psoriatic arthritis patients fulfilled the Classification of Psoriatic Arthritis Study Group (CASPAR) criteria. After counterstaining with viability dye plus anti-CD3, CD8, CD14 and CD4 antibodies, the cytokine-secreting cells were sorted on a BD FACSAria. Three patients with psoriatic arthritis provided sorted synovial fluid CD8+ T cell subsets that underwent TCRbeta sequencing. After isolation with Lymphoprep, synovial fluid mononuclear cells were cryopreserved in liquid nitrogen until use. The medium used for cryopreservation was made up of 50% fetal calf serum and around 9.6% dimethyl sulfoxide.

The paper as a whole reports these results and caveats: Although some individual clones took up over 5% of the repertoire, most synovial CD8+ subsets stayed polyclonal. Only a few patients were included in the TCR sequencing, a limited sample size that the authors acknowledged. In a couple of patients, many Tc17 clones were shared with the synovial Tc1 population, giving Morisita overlap indices above 0.8. Cells came from synovial fluid rather than synovial tissue, since no psoriatic arthritis synovial tissue samples were available.

Looking up the germline V gene yields CDR1 MDHEN and CDR2 SYDVKM. The CDR3 numbers 17 residues from cysteine through phenylalanine. Only the CDR3 DNA stays, 51 bases, in frame from base 1. Trimming takes 5 bases from V and 4 bases from J, and the germline ends sit 20 bases apart. This chain is built from TRBV28 and TRBJ2-2; the D gene cannot be named for sure. The origin of this receptor is a human donor with psoriatic arthritis. The material sequenced was IFN-gamma+ CD8+ T cells from synovial fluid. Sample cell subset or site, as interpreted from the label and publication: IL-17A-IFNgamma+ memory CD8+ (Tc1) cells. Here is the DNA: TGTGCCAGCAGTCTCTCCTTCTTCAGACCGATCACCGGGGAGCTGTTTTTT. Translation gives CASSLSFFRPITGELFF.